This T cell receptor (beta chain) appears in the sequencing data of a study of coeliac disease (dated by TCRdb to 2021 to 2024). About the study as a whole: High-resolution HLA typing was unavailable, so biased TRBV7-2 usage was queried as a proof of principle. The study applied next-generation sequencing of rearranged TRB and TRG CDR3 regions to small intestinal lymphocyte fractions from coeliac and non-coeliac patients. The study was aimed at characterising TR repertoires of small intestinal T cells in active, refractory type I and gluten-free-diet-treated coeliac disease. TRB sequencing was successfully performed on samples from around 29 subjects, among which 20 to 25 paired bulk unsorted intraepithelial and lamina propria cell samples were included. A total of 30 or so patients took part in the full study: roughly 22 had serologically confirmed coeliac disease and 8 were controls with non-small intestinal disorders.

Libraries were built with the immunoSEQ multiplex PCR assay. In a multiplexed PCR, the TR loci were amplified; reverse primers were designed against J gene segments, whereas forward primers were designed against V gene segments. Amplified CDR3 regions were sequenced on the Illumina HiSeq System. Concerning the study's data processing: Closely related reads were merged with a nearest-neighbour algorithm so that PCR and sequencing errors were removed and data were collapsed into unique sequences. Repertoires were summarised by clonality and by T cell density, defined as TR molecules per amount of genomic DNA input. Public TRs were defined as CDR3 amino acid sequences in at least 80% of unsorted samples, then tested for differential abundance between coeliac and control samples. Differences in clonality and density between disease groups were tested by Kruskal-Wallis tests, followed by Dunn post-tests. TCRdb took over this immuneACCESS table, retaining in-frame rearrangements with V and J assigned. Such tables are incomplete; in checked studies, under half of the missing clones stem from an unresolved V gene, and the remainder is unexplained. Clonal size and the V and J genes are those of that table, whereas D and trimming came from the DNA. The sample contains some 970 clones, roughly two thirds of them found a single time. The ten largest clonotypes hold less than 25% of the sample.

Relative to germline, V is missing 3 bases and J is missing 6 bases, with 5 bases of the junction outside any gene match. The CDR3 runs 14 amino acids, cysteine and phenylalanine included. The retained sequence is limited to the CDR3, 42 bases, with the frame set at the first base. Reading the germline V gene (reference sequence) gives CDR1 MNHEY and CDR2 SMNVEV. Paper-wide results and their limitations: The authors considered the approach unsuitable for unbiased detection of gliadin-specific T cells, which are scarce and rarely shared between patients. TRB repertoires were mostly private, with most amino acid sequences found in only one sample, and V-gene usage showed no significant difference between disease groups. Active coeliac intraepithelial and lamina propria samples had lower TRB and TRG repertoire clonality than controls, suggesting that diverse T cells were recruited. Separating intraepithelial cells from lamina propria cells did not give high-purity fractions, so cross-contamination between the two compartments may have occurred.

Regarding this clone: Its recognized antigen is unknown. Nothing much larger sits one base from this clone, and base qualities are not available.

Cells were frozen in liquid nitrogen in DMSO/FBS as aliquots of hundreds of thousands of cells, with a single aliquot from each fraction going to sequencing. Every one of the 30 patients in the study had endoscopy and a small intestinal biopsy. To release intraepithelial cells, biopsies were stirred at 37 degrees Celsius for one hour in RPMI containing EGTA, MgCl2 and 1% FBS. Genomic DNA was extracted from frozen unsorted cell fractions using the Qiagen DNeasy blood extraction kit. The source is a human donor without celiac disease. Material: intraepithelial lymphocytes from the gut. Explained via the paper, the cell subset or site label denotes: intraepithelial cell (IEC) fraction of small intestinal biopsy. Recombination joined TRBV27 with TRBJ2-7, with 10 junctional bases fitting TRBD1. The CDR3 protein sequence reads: CASSFGTGVGEQYF. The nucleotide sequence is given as TGTGCCAGCAGTTTCGGGACAGGGGTGGGCGAGCAGTACTTC.